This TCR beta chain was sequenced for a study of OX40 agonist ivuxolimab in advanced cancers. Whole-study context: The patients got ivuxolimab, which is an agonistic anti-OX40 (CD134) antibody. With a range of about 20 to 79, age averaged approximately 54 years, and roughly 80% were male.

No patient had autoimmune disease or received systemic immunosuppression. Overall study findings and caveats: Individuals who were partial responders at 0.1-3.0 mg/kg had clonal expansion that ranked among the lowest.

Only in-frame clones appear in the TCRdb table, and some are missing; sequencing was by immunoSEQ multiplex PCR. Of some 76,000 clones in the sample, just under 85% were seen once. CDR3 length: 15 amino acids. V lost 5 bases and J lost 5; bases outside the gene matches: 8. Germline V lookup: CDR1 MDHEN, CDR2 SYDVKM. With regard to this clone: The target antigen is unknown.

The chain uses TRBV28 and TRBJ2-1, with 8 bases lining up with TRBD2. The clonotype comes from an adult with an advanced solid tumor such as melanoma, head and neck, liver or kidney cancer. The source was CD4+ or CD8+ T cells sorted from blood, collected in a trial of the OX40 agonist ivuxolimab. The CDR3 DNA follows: TGTGCCAGCAGTCCCGGACTAGCATTCAACAATGAGCAGTTCTTC. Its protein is CASSPGLAFNNEQFF.